The 27 T cell receptor beta chains below all came from one sample that was sequenced in a study of blood T cell repertoires in COVID-19. Assay: immunoSEQ multiplex PCR; the TCRdb copy retains only in-frame clones and omits some. Of under 65,000 clones listed, more than 75% are singletons. The sequencing input was PBMCs or T cells enriched from blood (not recorded which). The receptors stem from a woman between 50 and 59 years old with acute COVID-19.

Details on this clone: Germline is not matched at one junction end, which may reflect a read error. This chain uses TRBV7-7 with TRBJ2-5; maybe TRBD1 (6 bases). Germline V gene data show CDR1 as SSHAT and CDR2 as FNYEAQ (reference sequence). The CDR3 runs to 14 residues. The CDR3: CASSPRDTKETQYF. The DNA of the CDR3 is TGTGCTAGCAGCCCTAGGGACACTAAAGAGACCCAGTACTTC. Combining the CDR3 with reference TRBV7-7 and TRBJ2-5 gives the whole variable domain GAGVSQSPRYKVTKRGQDVTLRCDPISSHATLYWYQQALGQGPEFLTYFNYEAQPDKSGLPSDRFSAERPEGSISTLTIQRTEQRDSAMYRCASSPRDTKETQYFGPGTRLLVL.

The rearrangement uses TRBV9 and TRBJ2-5, with 14 bases fitting TRBD2. In germline, CDR1 is SGDLS, CDR2 YYNGEE. Trimming removed 0 bases from V and 5 bases from J; junction bases left unmatched: 15. This CDR3 has 20 amino acids. For the CDR3, the DNA is TGTGCCAGCAGCGTAGCGACTAGCGGGGGGGCCAATAAGGAGTTGGAGACCCAGTACTTC. As protein: CASSVATSGGANKELETQYF.

The J gene is TRBJ2-3, the V gene TRBV5-8; 10 bases are a match to TRBD1. This CDR3 region has 14 residues. CDR1 and CDR2 from the germline V gene are SGHTS and YDEGEE. V lost 5 bases and J lost 4; bases outside the gene matches: 4. The CDR3 loop reads CASRTGTGADTQYF. DNA for the CDR3: TGTGCCAGCAGAACCGGGACAGGGGCAGATACGCAGTATTTT.

The chain joins TRBV28 to TRBJ1-6; D is undetermined. Trimming pared 2 bases from V and 9 bases from J, leaving 23 bases between. Germline V lookup: CDR1 MDHEN, CDR2 SYDVKM. The CDR3 runs to 18 residues. CDR3 sequence (DNA): TGTGCCAGCAGTTTACATTCCCCCAACCGCCCACGGGGTTCACCCCTCCACTTT. It specifies CASSLHSPNRPRGSPLHF.

This chain links TRBV18 with TRBJ2-5; D is uncertain. V lost 3 bases to trimming and J lost 7 bases, with 3 bases between them. CDR1 and CDR2 from the germline V gene are KGHSH and LQKENI. The CDR3 totals 10 residues. CDR3 in amino acids: CASSPGTQYF. In DNA, the CDR3 is TGTGCCAGCTCACCCGGGACCCAGTACTTC.

The count of this clone is one. The chain has TRBV7-8 and TRBJ2-1; TRBD2 is a possible D gene (5 bases). The germline V and J ends were trimmed by 4 bases and 9 bases, with 16 bases remaining between them. The CDR3 consists of 14 residues. The germline gives CDR1 SGHVS, CDR2 FQNEAQ. The CDR3 coding sequence is TGTGCCAGCAGCTCCCACCTTAGCGACGGTGAGCAGTTCTTC. Amino acids: CASSSHLSDGEQFF.

The CDR3 here is CASRGAPGYGYTF. The CDR3 nucleotides are TGTGCCAGTAGAGGGGCCCCGGGCTATGGCTACACCTTC. The chain combines TRBV19 with TRBJ1-2; weak D call: TRBD1 (5 bases). V was pared by 6 bases and J by 4 bases, with 12 bases between. The CDR3 totals 13 residues. CDR1 and CDR2 from the germline V gene are LNHDA and SQIVND (reference sequence).

The genes are TRBV7-6 and TRBJ2-2; 11 bases are shared with TRBD2. From germline, CDR1 is SGHVS and CDR2 FNYEAQ. V shed 6 bases and J 7 bases; nucleotides not matched to a gene: 4. The CDR3 totals 14 residues. The CDR3 nucleotides read TGTGCCAGCAGTACTAGCGGGGGTGGCGGGGAGCTGTTTTTT. It is translated as CASSTSGGGGELFF.

The rearrangement links TRBV5-4 to TRBJ1-1; no clear D. This CDR3 region has 19 residues. Germline V gene sequence: CDR1 SGHNT, CDR2 YYREEE (reference sequence). The ends were cut back, 0 bases at V and 1 base at J, with 22 bases in the middle. This CDR3 is CASSLGAGGPGLRNTEAFF. The CDR3 nucleotides read TGTGCCAGCAGCTTGGGGGCCGGCGGGCCGGGGTTGCGGAACACTGAAGCTTTCTTT.

This clone was observed a single time. This chain connects TRBV11-3 to TRBJ2-7; a weak D match, TRBD1 (5 bases). Germline assignment: CDR1 SGHNT and CDR2 YENEEA. The CDR3 runs to 13 residues. The V gene lost 5 bases and the J gene lost 2 bases, with 10 bases spanning the gap. The CDR3 DNA reads TGTGCCAGCAGCCCTACAGGACCCTACGAGCAGTACTTC. Residues: CASSPTGPYEQYF.

This chain uses TRBV30 with TRBJ1-2, with 9 bases lining up with TRBD1. Germline assignment: CDR1 GTSNPN and CDR2 SVGIG (reference sequence). CDR3 length: 15 residues. J lost 8 bases, V lost 2 bases, and 12 bases had no gene match. The CDR3 sequence is CAWSPPGQGPLGYTF. The CDR3 DNA is TGTGCCTGGAGTCCCCCGGGACAGGGCCCCTTAGGCTACACCTTC.

The chain carries TRBV7-9 and TRBJ1-4; tentative D call: TRBD1 (5 bases). The CDR3 runs 15 residues. Trimming took off 4 bases at V and 7 bases at J, with 16 bases between the two ends. CDR1 and CDR2 from the germline V gene are SEHNR and FQNEAQ (reference sequence). CDR3 DNA: TGTGCCAGCAGCTCACAGGATCTACCTTTTGAAAAACTGTTTTTT. Its translation: CASSSQDLPFEKLFF.

As to this clone: The conserved phenylalanine or tryptophan normally closing the CDR3 is absent here, so this likely arose from a read error. V and J are TRBV5-1 and TRBJ1-2; 12 bases fit TRBD1. The germline CDR1 and CDR2 sequences are SGHRS and YFSETQ. V lost 0 bases, J lost 6 bases, and 3 bases stayed unmatched. This CDR3 spans 15 amino acids. CDR3 sequence reads: CASSLVGDRGHGYTL. In DNA, the CDR3 is TGCGCCAGCAGCTTGGTAGGGGACAGGGGGCATGGCTACACCCTC.

The V gene is TRBV6-5, the J gene TRBJ1-5, with 9 bases that match TRBD1. This CDR3 has 15 residues. J was trimmed by 5 bases and V by 8 bases; bases with no gene match: 10. Germline V gene lookup returns CDR1 MNHEY and CDR2 SVGAGI. The CDR3 here is CASSSTGGDDQPQHF. The DNA for the CDR3 is TGTGCCAGCTCATCGACAGGGGGGGATGATCAGCCCCAGCATTTT.

The rearrangement uses TRBV7-8 and TRBJ1-1; possibly TRBD1 for D (5 bases). The CDR3 is made up of 16 amino acids. Trimming cost V 5 bases and J 1 base, with 17 bases left between them. CDR1 and CDR2 (germline): SGHVS, FQNEAQ. The CDR3 coding sequence is TGTGCCAGCAGCCCTCGTCAAGGGCAGGGGAACACTGAAGCTTTCTTT. Translated: CASSPRQGQGNTEAFF. Full variable domain (remainder filled in from reference TRBV7-8 and TRBJ1-1): GAGVSQSPRYKVAKRGQDVALRCDPISGHVSLFWYQQALGQGPEFLTYFQNEAQLDKSGLPSDRFFAERPEGSVSTLKIQRTQQEDSAVYLCASSPRQGQGNTEAFFGQGTRLTVV.

This clone was counted a few times. The chain joins TRBV18 to TRBJ2-3, with 13 positions matching TRBD2. The CDR3 is 18 amino acids. The junction had 11 bases not matched to a gene; V was cut back by 6 bases and J by 2 bases. CDR1 and CDR2 (germline): KGHSH, LQKENI. CDR3 DNA: TGTGCCAGCTCGCCGGGACTAGCGGGGCCCGGGGCCACAGATACGCAGTATTTT. This sequence encodes CASSPGLAGPGATDTQYF.

The chain is built from TRBV19 and TRBJ2-4; TRBD1 might be the D (7 bases). The V end was cut by 3 bases, the J end by 6 bases, with 15 bases between. CDR1 and CDR2 from the germline V gene are LNHDA and SQIVND (reference sequence). The CDR3 covers 15 residues. CDR3 DNA: TGTGCCAGTAGTATCAGGGGGGCTGGGGGAAACATTCAGTACTTC. It specifies CASSIRGAGGNIQYF.

This chain links TRBV4-2 with TRBJ2-7; 12 positions match TRBD2. V lost 4 bases and J lost 3; bases outside the gene matches: 4. The germline V gene has CDR1 LGHNA and CDR2 YNFKEQ. The CDR3 extends over 15 amino acids. Here the CDR3 DNA reads TGTGCCAGCAGCCTGCAACTAGCGGGGGGCTACGAGCAGTACTTC. This encodes CASSLQLAGGYEQYF.

This chain uses TRBV4-2 with TRBJ2-3; D might be TRBD2 (5 bases). CDR3 length equals 14 residues. Germline assignment: CDR1 LGHNA and CDR2 YNFKEQ. V gave up 4 bases and J gave up 5 bases, with 13 bases separating them. CDR3 sequence: CASSPYPEEDTQYF. CDR3 DNA: TGTGCCAGCAGCCCCTATCCGGAGGAAGATACGCAGTATTTT.

The rearrangement links TRBV5-4 to TRBJ2-3; the match to TRBD2 covers 11 bases. CDR3 length: 15 amino acids. Germline V gene sequence: CDR1 SGHNT, CDR2 YYREEE (reference sequence). Trimming cost V 4 bases and J 3 bases; bases outside gene matches: 4. CDR3 sequence (DNA): TGTGCCAGCAGCCCTGGGACTAGCGGAACAGATACGCAGTATTTT. Translation gives CASSPGTSGTDTQYF.

The genes are TRBV20-1 and TRBJ1-1, with 7 bases fitting TRBD1. CDR3 length: 11 residues. J gave up 3 bases and V 7 bases, and 2 bases lay outside the gene matches. Germline CDR1 and CDR2: DFQATT and SNEGSKA (reference sequence). CDR3 sequence reads: CSGTGHTEAFF. The CDR3 coding sequence is TGCAGTGGGACAGGTCACACTGAAGCTTTCTTT.

J is TRBJ2-5 and V is TRBV28; the match to TRBD2 covers 7 bases. J lost 0 bases, V lost 1 base, and 8 bases had no gene match. The CDR3 contains 17 residues. The germline CDR1 and CDR2 sequences are MDHEN and SYDVKM. The CDR3 DNA is TGTGCCAGCAGTTTATCGGTGGGACTAAAGTACCAAGAGACCCAGTACTTC. Translation gives CASSLSVGLKYQETQYF.

The chain has TRBV18 and TRBJ1-6, with TRBD1 identical over 7 bases. The CDR3 runs 13 residues. Germline values: CDR1 KGHSH, CDR2 LQKENI. The V segment lost 2 bases and the J segment 8 bases; nucleotides outside the gene matches: 0. The CDR3 here is CASSPGQDSPLHF. In DNA, the CDR3 is TGTGCCAGCTCACCAGGACAGGATTCACCCCTCCACTTT.

This clone was seen a single time. This chain links TRBV15 with TRBJ2-7, with 15 bases that match TRBD2. Trimming removed 0 bases from V and 3 bases from J; junction bases left unmatched: 6. Germline loops: CDR1 LNHNV, CDR2 YYDKDF (reference sequence). The CDR3 contains 18 residues. The CDR3: CATSRESGLAGGLYEQYF. The CDR3 DNA sequence: TGTGCCACCAGCAGAGAATCAGGACTAGCGGGGGGGCTCTACGAGCAGTACTTC.

CDR3 bases: TGTGCCAGCAGTCTACAGGGGCGTTATACTTATGGCTACACCTTC. It is translated as CASSLQGRYTYGYTF. This chain uses TRBV2 with TRBJ1-2; 7 positions agree with TRBD1. This CDR3 contains 15 residues. The germline gives CDR1 SNHLY, CDR2 FYNNEI. Trimming cost V 5 bases and J 5 bases; bases outside gene matches: 11. The whole variable domain, remainder taken from reference TRBV2 and TRBJ1-2, is EPEVTQTPSHQVTQMGQEVILRCVPISNHLYFYWYRQILGQKVEFLVSFYNNEISEKSEIFDDQFSVERPDGSNFTLKIRSTKLEDSAMYFCASSLQGRYTYGYTFGSGTRLTVV.

The CDR3: CASSQDLSQGVYEQYF. In nucleotides, the CDR3 is TGTGCCAGCAGCCAAGACTTGTCACAGGGAGTGTACGAGCAGTACTTC. The J gene is TRBJ2-7, the V gene TRBV3-1 (or the pseudogene TRBV3-2), with a weak D call TRBD1 (6 bases). V was trimmed by 0 bases and J by 4 bases, leaving 16 bases between them. The germline gives CDR1 LGHDT, CDR2 YNNKEL (reference sequence). This CDR3 contains 16 residues.

The table lists this clone with a few counts. This sequence joins TRBV2 and TRBJ2-3; 15 bases agree with TRBD2. The junction had 10 bases not matched to a gene; V was cut back by 6 bases and J by 6 bases. The CDR3 contains 17 residues. Germline V gene sequence: CDR1 SNHLY, CDR2 FYNNEI. Here the CDR3 reads CASSYGLAGGRMDTQYF. Written as DNA, the CDR3 is TGTGCCAGCAGCTACGGACTAGCGGGGGGGCGAATGGATACGCAGTATTTT.